One T cell receptor beta chain is described in this entry. The antigen is undetermined. This entry comes from a study of shared clonotypes between healthy human individuals. Study-level findings and limits: Clonotype sharing among donors likely depends on sequencing depth.

Trimming removed 5 bases at V and 1 base at J, with 14 bases between. Germline CDR1 is SGHTA and CDR2 is FQGTGA. This CDR3 has 16 residues. The assay used deep level. Only in-frame clones appear in the TCRdb table, and some are missing; sequencing was by immunoSEQ multiplex PCR. This sample has over a million clones; about 75% occur once, and the top ten carry 1.4%. This chain links TRBV7-3 with TRBJ2-2, with D maybe TRBD1 (6 bases). This TCR was sampled from a man younger than 35 in good health. Sequencing was performed on memory CD4+ T cells sorted from blood. Subset: CD45RA-negative fraction. CDR3 sequence reads: CASSPSGTLNTGELFF. The CDR3, as DNA: TGTGCCAGCAGCCCGTCCGGGACACTGAACACCGGGGAGCTGTTTTTT. The full variable domain, rest sourced from reference TRBV7-3 and TRBJ2-2, is GAGVSQTPSNKVTEKGKYVELRCDPISGHTALYWYRQSLGQGPEFLIYFQGTGAADDSGLPNDRFFAVRPEGSVSTLKIQRTERGDSAVYLCASSPSGTLNTGELFFGEGSRLTVL.